Listed below are T cell receptor beta chains from one sample, sequenced in a study of CD4 T cell repertoires in COVID-19. The method was immunoSEQ multiplex PCR; TCRdb's version includes in-frame clones alone and lacks a portion of them. The sample has around 23,000 clones, roughly 93% seen once. The sequencing here drew on circulating follicular helper CD4+ T cells (cTfh) from blood, taken before the COVID-19 pandemic. The source is a human donor who had COVID-19. The conserved cysteine and the conserved F or W are not part of the CDR3 here. The order of the fields is J gene, V gene, D gene, CDR3 protein. D genes are given only for firm matches.

>TRBJ2-1|TRBV5-1|TRBD2
ASSALAGGRANEQF
>TRBJ2-1|TRBV4-2|.
ASSPIPGVGDNEQF
>TRBJ1-1|TRBV11-1|TRBD1
ASSQGQGGNTEAF
>TRBJ2-5|TRBV19|.
ASSIPGVGETQY
>TRBJ1-1|TRBV7-7|.
ASSAITGSYTEAF
>TRBJ1-2|TRBV7-8|.
ASSLTSAGYT
>TRBJ2-1|TRBV20-1|.
SARDLAEQF
>TRBJ2-4|TRBV6-5|.
ASIAENIQY
>TRBJ1-2|TRBV5-1|.
ASSLTGVDGYT
>TRBJ1-4|TRBV5-1|TRBD1
ASSGGTGTNEKLF
>TRBJ1-2|TRBV2|TRBD1
ASRRDGQGNYGYT
>TRBJ1-2|TRBV28|TRBD1
ASRLTGAYGYT
>TRBJ1-5|TRBV18|TRBD1
ASSPPAGTGGARRPQH
>TRBJ2-3|TRBV28|.
ASSEVGAGTSTDTQY
>TRBJ1-4|TRBV14|TRBD1
ASSFRMTGANEKLF
>TRBJ1-5|TRBV28|.
ASSFPFGQSNQPQH
>TRBJ2-1|TRBV9|.
ASSVGLTLGGSSYNEQF
>TRBJ2-5|TRBV7-2|.
ASSSTDLRDWTQY
>TRBJ2-7|TRBV11-2|.
ASSLLGTAAYEQY
>TRBJ2-2|TRBV5-1|TRBD1
ASSVTGTGGSGELF
>TRBJ2-2|TRBV7-3|TRBD2
ASSVTSGGSGTGELF
>TRBJ1-5|TRBV28|TRBD1
ASSVGQPPRAQH
>TRBJ2-3|TRBV19|.
ASSIRGPPSTDTQY
>TRBJ1-5|TRBV11-2|.
ASSLVGGGNQPQH
>TRBJ1-2|TRBV4-1|TRBD1
ASSQPRDRENYGYT
>TRBJ2-5|TRBV12-5|TRBD2
ASGASSGGAGETQY